A single sample gave rise to the 27 T cell receptor beta chains below, sequenced in a study of blood T cell repertoires in COVID-19. TCRdb's table, derived via immunoSEQ multiplex PCR, lists solely in-frame clones and lacks some. The profile shows approximately 240,000 clones, 84% of them singletons. Specimen: peripheral blood. Receptor source: a woman aged 55-70 years who had recovered from COVID-19.

This clone was recorded only once. This sequence joins TRBV27 and TRBJ2-7; unclear D gene. CDR1 MNHEY and CDR2 SMNVEV come from the germline V gene (reference sequence). CDR3 size: 13 residues. Trimming took off 6 bases at V and 0 bases at J, with 9 bases between the two ends. The CDR3 is CASRGRTSYEQYF. In nucleotides, the CDR3 is TGTGCCAGCAGGGGCAGAACCTCCTACGAGCAGTACTTC.

The chain is built from TRBV29-1 and TRBJ1-5; 9 bases align to TRBD1. CDR1 and CDR2 from the germline V gene are SQVTM and ANQGSEA. The CDR3 length is 14 residues. The J segment lost 5 bases and the V segment lost 6 bases, leaving 8 bases of the junction unmatched. The CDR3 loop is CSVTVGTGYQPQHF. The CDR3 nucleotides are TGCAGCGTGACCGTCGGGACAGGGTATCAGCCCCAGCATTTT.

The chain uses TRBV5-4 and TRBJ2-5; D possibly corresponds to TRBD2 (6 bases). Looked up from germline, CDR1 is SGHNT and CDR2 is YYREEE (reference sequence). V dropped 0 bases and J dropped 2 bases, with 8 bases sitting between them. The CDR3 runs 14 residues. The CDR3 DNA sequence: TGTGCCAGCAGCTTGGGAGGACTACAAGAGACCCAGTACTTC. Protein: CASSLGGLQETQYF.

This clone was counted many times. This chain connects TRBV6-2 or TRBV6-3 to TRBJ1-1; 7 bases line up with TRBD1. The CDR3 is 14 amino acids. Losses at the gene ends were 5 bases for V and 4 bases for J; bases not matched to a gene: 7. The V gene's germline CDR1 is MNHEY and CDR2 SVGEGT. The CDR3 DNA reads as TGTGCCAGCAGTAGGAGGGGGCGCGGCACTGAAGCTTTCTTT. Translation: CASSRRGRGTEAFF.

The rearrangement joins TRBV24-1 to TRBJ2-7; D unclear. Trimming shortened V by 3 bases and J by 9 bases, and 11 bases separated the two germline ends. This CDR3 is built from 12 residues. CDR1 is KGHDR, CDR2 SFDVKD, per germline. In DNA form, the CDR3 reads TGTGCCACCAGTGATACTGAAGTACCGCAGTACTTC. It encodes CATSDTEVPQYF.

As DNA, the CDR3 is TGTGCCAGCAGCTCGATCCGGGGACAGGGTTACGAGCAGTACTTC. Encoded protein: CASSSIRGQGYEQYF. V gene TRBV5-4 combines with J gene TRBJ2-7; 9 bases fit TRBD1. From germline, CDR1 is SGHNT and CDR2 YYREEE (reference sequence). The CDR3 spans 15 residues. V shed 3 bases and J 4 bases; nucleotides not matched to a gene: 8.

This chain links TRBV5-4 with TRBJ1-2; no clear D gene. The germline V gene encodes CDR1 SGHNT and CDR2 YYREEE (reference sequence). Trimming cost V 4 bases and J 2 bases, with 15 bases left between them. The length of the CDR3 is 15 residues. CDR3 amino acids: CASSPSLQTNYGYTF. CDR3 in DNA: TGTGCCAGCAGCCCGTCGTTACAGACAAACTATGGCTACACCTTC.

The chain employs TRBV20-1 and TRBJ2-3; 9 bases fit TRBD2. The CDR3 loop spans 16 amino acids. The germline V gene has CDR1 DFQATT and CDR2 SNEGSKA (reference sequence). V lost 3 bases and J lost 2; bases outside the gene matches: 9. The CDR3 DNA reads as TGCAGTGCTAGTCTGGATAGCGGGGGTCACACAGATACGCAGTATTTT. Amino acids: CSASLDSGGHTDTQYF.

The chain is built from TRBV5-4 and TRBJ1-2; no reliable D call. V gave up 7 bases and J gave up 4 bases, with 14 bases separating them. CDR1 and CDR2 (germline): SGHNT, YYREEE (reference sequence). This CDR3 contains 13 residues. CDR3 protein: CASGGQEPYGYTF. The CDR3 nucleotides are TGTGCCAGCGGAGGGCAGGAGCCCTATGGCTACACCTTC.

The V gene is TRBV30, the J gene TRBJ1-2; TRBD1 matches 12 bases. Germline-derived CDR1 and CDR2 are GTSNPN and SVGIG (reference sequence). CDR3 length: 16 amino acids. V lost 4 bases to trimming and J lost 4 bases; unmatched junction nucleotides: 10. The DNA of the CDR3 is TGTGCCTGGATCCTAATAGGGACAGGGGGCGTCTATGGCTACACCTTC. Its protein product is CAWILIGTGGVYGYTF.

The CDR3 here is CASIAGATQETQYF. The CDR3 region has the DNA TGTGCCAGTATTGCGGGGGCTACCCAAGAGACCCAGTACTTC. This chain connects TRBV19 to TRBJ2-5; a weak D match, TRBD2 (7 bases). Trimming stripped 7 bases from V and 1 base from J, with 13 bases between. This CDR3 region has 14 residues. Germline lookup yields CDR1 LNHDA and CDR2 SQIVND (reference sequence). Full variable domain (missing parts from reference TRBV19 and TRBJ2-5): DGGITQSPKYLFRKEGQNVTLSCEQNLNHDAMYWYRQDPGQGLRLIYYSQIVNDFQKGDIAEGYSVSREKKESFPLTVTSAQKNPTAFYLCASIAGATQETQYFGPGTRLLVL.

The rearrangement links TRBV6-2 or TRBV6-3 to TRBJ2-7; 12 bases are shared with TRBD2. The CDR3 extends over 16 amino acids. Germline-derived CDR1 and CDR2 are MNHEY and SVGEGT. The V gene end was trimmed by 4 bases and the J gene end by 5 bases; junction bases not matched to a gene: 9. CDR3 protein: CASSSLRLAGANEQYF. The CDR3, as DNA: TGTGCCAGCAGTTCCCTTCGACTAGCGGGGGCCAACGAGCAGTACTTC.

V is TRBV10-3 and J is TRBJ2-7; TRBD2 aligns across 8 bases. The CDR3 runs 15 residues. Trimming cost V 0 bases and J 7 bases; bases outside gene matches: 8. CDR1 and CDR2 (germline): ENHRY, SYGVKD. In nucleotides, the CDR3 is TGTGCCATCAGTGAGTCAGTGGCGGGGGGAACAGAGCAGTACTTC. Protein product: CAISESVAGGTEQYF.

This clone was detected ten times or more. This chain connects TRBV19 to TRBJ1-1, with D possibly matching TRBD1 (5 bases). Germline V gives CDR1 LNHDA, CDR2 SQIVND (reference sequence). The V and J ends lost 7 bases and 4 bases respectively, with 13 bases between them. This CDR3 region has 13 residues. The CDR3 sequence is CASKTGGGTEAFF. DNA for the CDR3: TGTGCCAGTAAGACCGGGGGGGGCACTGAAGCTTTCTTT.

The J gene is TRBJ1-2, the V gene TRBV2; 9 nucleotides agree with TRBD1. J lost 2 bases, V lost 8 bases, and 3 bases had no gene match. The CDR3 length is 13 residues. Germline CDR1 SNHLY, CDR2 FYNNEI. DNA of the CDR3: TGTGCCAGCCGGGACAGGGACAACTATGGCTACACCTTC. Translating gives CASRDRDNYGYTF.

Only one count was recorded for this clone. CDR3 bases: TGTGCCAGCAGCCAGATACTAGCGGGGGGTGAGTTCTTC. The encoded protein is CASSQILAGGEFF. V gene TRBV3-1 (or the pseudogene TRBV3-2) combines with J gene TRBJ2-1; TRBD2 matches 12 bases. Germline assignment: CDR1 LGHDT and CDR2 YNNKEL (reference sequence). The J segment lost 14 bases and the V segment lost 3 bases, leaving 5 bases of the junction unmatched. This CDR3 spans 13 amino acids.

The rearrangement uses TRBV7-5 and TRBJ2-5; TRBD2 reflects the table's D call only, with no check against the DNA. TRBV7-5 is a documented pseudogene. The CDR3 consists of 16 residues. For the CDR3, the DNA is TGTGCCAGAAGCCCTTCTTTTTCACGGGGGCAAGAGACCCAGTACTTC. It is translated as CARSPSFSRGQETQYF.

The genes are TRBV9 and TRBJ2-2; 7 nucleotides align to TRBD1. The CDR3 length is 16 residues. Germline CDR1 and CDR2: SGDLS and YYNGEE. The V and J ends lost 4 bases and 5 bases, in that order; junction bases with no gene match: 11. CDR3 amino acids: CASSTIDRVETGELFF. The CDR3 coding sequence is TGTGCCAGCAGCACTATCGACAGGGTTGAGACCGGGGAGCTGTTTTTT.

The CDR3 nucleotides read TGCGCCAGCAGCGTATCCGGGACTAGCGGGGGGGCCGGTACGCAGTATTTT. This translates into CASSVSGTSGGAGTQYF. The genes are TRBV5-1 and TRBJ2-3, with 16 bases lining up with TRBD2. The germline CDR1 and CDR2 sequences are SGHRS and YFSETQ. The V segment lost 4 bases and the J segment 8 bases; nucleotides outside the gene matches: 10. There are 17 residues in the CDR3.

The chain uses TRBV30 and TRBJ2-3, with D tentatively TRBD2 (6 bases). Germline V lookup: CDR1 GTSNPN, CDR2 SVGIG (reference sequence). V was clipped by 2 bases and J by 6 bases, with 27 bases between them. The CDR3 has 18 residues. Written as DNA, the CDR3 is TGTGCCTGGAGTTCGGATGCCTCGGCGGGGACCTCTATGGATACGCAGTATTTT. Its protein is CAWSSDASAGTSMDTQYF.

This clone has a single count. V usage is TRBV7-3 and J usage is TRBJ2-7; the match to TRBD2 covers 12 bases. The CDR3 is made up of 15 amino acids. V shed 5 bases, J shed 4 bases, and the junction held 6 bases outside the gene matches. The germline V gene encodes CDR1 SGHTA and CDR2 FQGTGA. CDR3 in DNA: TGTGCCAGCAGCCAAGCCGGGACTAGCGGGTACGAGCAGTACTTC. Translating gives CASSQAGTSGYEQYF.

This clone turned up a few times. The rearrangement joins TRBV5-6 to TRBJ1-2; TRBD1 agrees at 9 bases. V shed 4 bases and J 4 bases; nucleotides not matched to a gene: 20. Germline V gene lookup returns CDR1 SGHDT and CDR2 YYEEEE. CDR3 length equals 19 residues. The CDR3 region has the DNA TGTGCCAGCAGCCCCGTACAGGGGGCGTTCAGGAAAACAAGCTATGGCTACACCTTC. It is translated as CASSPVQGAFRKTSYGYTF.

V usage is TRBV5-1 and J usage is TRBJ2-2; D remains ambiguous. V lost 0 bases, J lost 1 base, and 4 bases lay in between. Per the germline V gene, CDR1 is SGHRS and CDR2 is YFSETQ. The CDR3 extends over 14 amino acids. The CDR3 sequence: CASSLAGNTGELFF. CDR3 nucleotides: TGCGCCAGCAGCTTGGCGGGGAACACCGGGGAGCTGTTTTTT.

A few counts support this clone. The V gene is TRBV27, the J gene TRBJ2-5; 9 nucleotides align to TRBD1. V shed 3 bases and J 0 bases; nucleotides not matched to a gene: 8. This CDR3 comprises 17 residues. CDR1 is MNHEY, CDR2 SMNVEV, per germline (reference sequence). The CDR3 region has the DNA TGTGCCAGCAGTTTCTCCGGACAGGGGACGTACCAAGAGACCCAGTACTTC. Translated: CASSFSGQGTYQETQYF.

The chain joins TRBV10-3 to TRBJ2-1, with a possible D match to TRBD1 (6 bases). The germline CDR1 and CDR2 sequences are ENHRY and SYGVKD. The V gene lost 5 bases and the J gene lost 7 bases, with 12 bases spanning the gap. There are 13 residues in the CDR3. The CDR3 nucleotides read TGTGCCATCAGTTACGAAAGGGGGAATGAGCAGTTCTTC. It encodes CAISYERGNEQFF.

This sequence joins TRBV3-1 (or the pseudogene TRBV3-2) and TRBJ1-3, with 11 nucleotides matching TRBD1. From germline, CDR1 is LGHDT and CDR2 YNNKEL (reference sequence). This CDR3 region has 16 residues. V lost 5 bases to trimming and J lost 4 bases; unmatched junction nucleotides: 7. CDR3 protein: CASSEPGQGGGNTIYF. The DNA of the CDR3 is TGTGCCAGCAGCGAACCGGGACAGGGGGGAGGAAACACCATATATTTT.

The rearrangement uses TRBV7-6 and TRBJ2-2, with 11 bases fitting TRBD2. There are 17 residues in the CDR3. Germline CDR1 is SGHVS and CDR2 is FNYEAQ. V shed 2 bases, J shed 4 bases, and the junction held 6 bases outside the gene matches. The CDR3 nucleotides are TGTGCCAGCAGCTTACCCGGGACTAGCGGACTCACCGGGGAGCTGTTTTTT. Encoded protein: CASSLPGTSGLTGELFF.